What follows are 30 T cell receptor beta chains derived from one specimen sequenced in a study of T-cell memory formation after mild COVID-19. Using its own MiXCR run on the 5' RACE reads, TCRdb lists one record per CDR3 protein. The profile covers 300,000 to 350,000 distinct CDR3 sequences, with roughly an eighth appearing a single time and roughly 21% taken by the ten largest. Sequencing used PBMCs or a T cell subset sorted from them (not recorded which). These receptor sequences come from a man younger than 35 who had mild COVID-19 (a few samples of this study predate the infection). Cell type and time point are not known.

The sample holds a few counts of this clonotype. V usage is TRBV7-2 and J usage is TRBJ2-5; weak D call: TRBD1 (6 bases). Trimming removed 1 base from V and 5 bases from J, with 11 bases in between. The CDR3 totals 14 residues. In germline, CDR1 is SGHTA, CDR2 FQGNSA. The CDR3 DNA follows: TGTGCCAGCAGCTTAGTGACAGGCCCTGAGACCCAGTACTTC. It translates to CASSLVTGPETQYF.

This clonotype was seen a handful of times. The genes are TRBV6-6 and TRBJ2-7; 8 bases are shared with TRBD1. Germline V lookup: CDR1 MNHNY, CDR2 SVGAGI (reference sequence). This CDR3 spans 15 amino acids. With 4 bases clipped from V and 1 base from J, the junction kept 6 bases outside the gene matches. CDR3 residues: CASSSRDRISYEQYF. CDR3 nucleotide sequence: TGTGCCAGCAGTTCTCGGGACAGGATTTCCTACGAGCAGTACTTC.

This clonotype was recorded a few times. The rearrangement links TRBV5-1 to TRBJ2-4; 8 bases are shared with TRBD2. Germline V gene data show CDR1 as SGHRS and CDR2 as YFSETQ. V shed 6 bases and J 0 bases; nucleotides not matched to a gene: 8. The CDR3 is 16 amino acids. The CDR3 nucleotides are TGCGCCAGCAATACGGGGGGGGCCCTAGCCAAAAACATTCAGTACTTC. This translates into CASNTGGALAKNIQYF.

This clonotype was observed a handful of times. This chain joins TRBV7-9 and TRBJ2-5; 7 positions agree with TRBD1. The CDR3 sequence is 14 residues long. V gave up 6 bases and J gave up 5 bases; unmatched junction bases: 9. Germline loops: CDR1 SEHNR, CDR2 FQNEAQ (reference sequence). CDR3 residues: CASRRDRVGETQYF. In DNA form, the CDR3 reads TGTGCCAGCAGAAGAGACAGGGTGGGGGAGACCCAGTACTTC.

The gene calls are TRBV12-5 and TRBJ2-3; 7 nucleotides line up with TRBD1. The V gene's germline CDR1 is LGHNT and CDR2 FRNRAP. After removal of 6 bases from V and 3 bases from J, the junction contained 9 bases not matched to a gene. The CDR3 runs to 15 residues. The CDR3 here is CASGPGTARTDTQYF. CDR3 DNA: TGTGCTAGTGGCCCCGGGACAGCAAGAACAGATACGCAGTATTTT.

CDR3 sequence (DNA): TGTGCCAGCAGGGAGGACAGGGTGACAACTAATGAAAAACTGTTTTTT. Translation: CASREDRVTTNEKLFF. V gene TRBV12-3 or TRBV12-4 combines with J gene TRBJ1-4, with 8 bases that match TRBD1. After removal of 6 bases from V and 0 bases from J, the junction contained 6 bases not matched to a gene. The CDR3 has 16 amino acids.

In this sample, this clonotype turned up a few times. V usage is TRBV9 and J usage is TRBJ2-1; the D gene could be TRBD1 or TRBD2 (5 bases each). CDR1 and CDR2 from the germline V gene are SGDLS and YYNGEE. V was cut by 2 bases and J by 5 bases, with 8 bases left in between. The CDR3 sequence is 13 residues long. DNA for the CDR3: TGTGCCAGCAGCGTGGGGGTTAACAATGAGCAGTTCTTC. This codes for CASSVGVNNEQFF. The full variable domain, in which reference TRBV9 and TRBJ2-1 provide the parts outside the CDR3, is DSGVTQTPKHLITATGQRVTLRCSPRSGDLSVYWYQQSLDQGLQFLIQYYNGEERAKGNILERFSAQQFPDLHSELNLSSLELGDSALYFCASSVGVNNEQFFGPGTRLTVL.

The gene calls are TRBV11-3 and TRBJ2-5; maybe TRBD2 (7 bases). Deletions cut 5 bases from V and 1 base from J, with 17 bases between. In germline, CDR1 is SGHNT, CDR2 YENEEA. The CDR3 loop spans 16 amino acids. Here the CDR3 DNA reads TGTGCCAGCAGCCGCTTAGGGGGGGGCTTCCAAGAGACCCAGTACTTC. It translates to CASSRLGGGFQETQYF.

The chain couples TRBV20-1 to TRBJ2-1; perhaps D is TRBD1 or TRBD2 (5 bases each). Per germline, CDR1 DFQATT and CDR2 SNEGSKA (reference sequence). V was pared by 0 bases and J by 12 bases, with 21 bases between. This CDR3 comprises 15 residues. The chain's CDR3 is CSARDPQSGPIVQFF. CDR3 in DNA: TGCAGTGCTAGAGATCCGCAGTCGGGGCCGATCGTGCAGTTCTTC.

The chain uses TRBV3-1 and TRBJ2-1; D not certain. Germline values: CDR1 LGHDT, CDR2 YNNKEL (reference sequence). The CDR3 sequence is 12 residues long. Trimming shortened V by 0 bases and J by 12 bases, and 9 bases separated the two germline ends. The CDR3 reads CASSQDGSMQFF. CDR3 nucleotide sequence: TGTGCCAGCAGCCAAGATGGCAGCATGCAGTTCTTC.

This clonotype has a handful of counts. V and J are TRBV4-3 and TRBJ2-7, with 7 bases lining up with TRBD1. Germline V gene sequence: CDR1 LGHNA, CDR2 YSLEER. J gave up 0 bases and V 8 bases, and 7 bases lay outside the gene matches. The CDR3 extends over 14 amino acids. The CDR3 coding sequence is TGCGCCAGCGCCCCGGCAGGGGGCTCCTACGAGCAGTACTTC. Protein sequence: CASAPAGGSYEQYF.

This clonotype was observed a handful of times. V usage is TRBV4-3 and J usage is TRBJ1-6; 7 positions agree with TRBD1. Trimming cost V 1 base and J 5 bases; bases outside gene matches: 8. The CDR3 consists of 17 residues. Germline CDR1 and CDR2: LGHNA and YSLEER. The CDR3 DNA is TGCGCCAGCAGCCAAGGCTTACCCGGGACAGATAATTCACCCCTCCACTTT. Protein product: CASSQGLPGTDNSPLHF.

The chain carries TRBV19 and TRBJ1-6, with D unresolved. CDR3 length equals 14 residues. Germline V gene sequence: CDR1 LNHDA, CDR2 SQIVND (reference sequence). The V end was cut by 5 bases, the J end by 0 bases, with 5 bases between. The DNA for the CDR3 is TGTGCCAGTAGTGAGGACTCCTATAATTCACCCCTCCACTTT. Amino acid sequence: CASSEDSYNSPLHF.

The CDR3 is CSAGTGLYQPQHF. The CDR3 bases are TGCAGTGCGGGGACAGGGCTATACCAGCCCCAGCATTTT. The chain links TRBV20-1 to TRBJ1-5, with 9 bases that match TRBD1. The germline V gene has CDR1 DFQATT and CDR2 SNEGSKA (reference sequence). V shed 6 bases, J shed 7 bases, and the junction held 7 bases outside the gene matches. This CDR3 comprises 13 residues.

The chain carries TRBV7-8 and TRBJ2-3; D perhaps matches TRBD1 (6 bases). V was cut by 5 bases and J by 3 bases, with 15 bases left in between. Germline V gives CDR1 SGHVS, CDR2 FQNEAQ. The CDR3 covers 15 residues. This CDR3 is CASSVGGPRTDTQYF. CDR3 DNA sequence: TGTGCCAGCAGCGTAGGGGGTCCCCGTACAGATACGCAGTATTTT.

The chain recombines TRBV20-1 with TRBJ2-3; TRBD2 agrees at 8 bases. V shed 5 bases, J shed 5 bases, and the junction held 6 bases outside the gene matches. The germline V gene encodes CDR1 DFQATT and CDR2 SNEGSKA (reference sequence). This CDR3 region has 13 residues. The CDR3 spells CSADGGVKDTQYF. CDR3 nucleotide sequence: TGCAGTGCTGACGGGGGGGTGAAAGATACGCAGTATTTT.

This clonotype occurred many times. This chain uses TRBV28 with TRBJ2-3; perhaps TRBD2 as D (7 bases). The CDR3 extends over 13 amino acids. The germline CDR1 and CDR2 sequences are MDHEN and SYDVKM. CDR3 region: CAGGRSSTDTQYF. The CDR3 coding sequence is TGTGCGGGGGGGCGTTCTAGCACAGATACGCAGTATTTT.

The table lists this clonotype with many counts. The chain employs TRBV5-1 and TRBJ2-3; TRBD1 agrees at 9 bases. Germline V gives CDR1 SGHRS, CDR2 YFSETQ. This CDR3 has 14 amino acids. V shed 7 bases and J 4 bases; nucleotides not matched to a gene: 7. DNA of the CDR3: TGCGCCAGCCGGGACAGGGCTATCGCAGATACGCAGTATTTT. Protein sequence: CASRDRAIADTQYF.

The chain combines TRBV5-4 with TRBJ2-2, with 13 bases matching TRBD2. The CDR3 consists of 16 residues. The V segment lost 7 bases and the J segment 2 bases; nucleotides outside the gene matches: 5. Germline CDR1 and CDR2: SGHNT and YYREEE (reference sequence). As DNA, the CDR3 is TGTGCCAGCGAGGGACTAGCGGGGCCCAACACCGGGGAGCTGTTTTTT. Translated, it gives CASEGLAGPNTGELFF. The whole variable domain, filled in from reference TRBV5-4 and TRBJ2-2, reads ETGVTQSPTHLIKTRGQQVTLRCSSQSGHNTVSWYQQALGQGPQFIFQYYREEENGRGNFPPRFSGLQFPNYSSELNVNALELDDSALYLCASEGLAGPNTGELFFGEGSRLTVL.

The sample holds many counts of this clonotype. The V and J genes are TRBV20-1 and TRBJ1-2; perhaps TRBD1 as D (6 bases). CDR3 size: 14 residues. Germline CDR1 and CDR2: DFQATT and SNEGSKA (reference sequence). V lost 5 bases and J 4 bases, leaving 17 bases between the germline ends. CDR3 region: CSAGDTTGSYGYTF. The CDR3 region has the DNA TGCAGTGCTGGGGATACCACAGGGTCCTATGGCTACACCTTC.

This clonotype was seen a few times. The rearrangement links TRBV4-2 to TRBJ1-4; tentatively, D is TRBD1 (5 bases). V was shortened by 3 bases and J by 6 bases, with 11 bases between the two germline ends. CDR1 and CDR2 (germline): LGHNA, YNFKEQ. This CDR3 contains 14 residues. The DNA for the CDR3 is TGTGCCAGCAGCCACAGACAGATGGATGAAAAACTGTTTTTT. This translates into CASSHRQMDEKLFF.

The rearrangement links TRBV5-1 to TRBJ2-1, with D possibly being TRBD1 (5 bases). Trimming removed 1 base from V and 4 bases from J, with 15 bases in between. This CDR3 has 16 amino acids. CDR1 and CDR2 (germline): SGHRS, YFSETQ. The CDR3 loop reads CASSLRADRGYNEQFF. The CDR3 DNA is TGCGCCAGCAGCTTGCGGGCCGATAGGGGTTACAATGAGCAGTTCTTC.

The chain uses TRBV10-3 and TRBJ2-1; weak D call: TRBD1 (5 bases). The germline CDR1 and CDR2 sequences are ENHRY and SYGVKD. V lost 4 bases and J lost 7, with 14 bases in between. The CDR3 is made up of 14 amino acids. CDR3 sequence (DNA): TGTGCCATCAGTGGGTCGGACAAAGCAAATGAGCAGTTCTTC. It yields the protein CAISGSDKANEQFF.

This clonotype was seen only a few times. This chain uses TRBV4-2 with TRBJ2-2; weak D call: TRBD2 (5 bases). CDR3 size: 15 residues. Trimming left V 4 bases short and J 4 bases short, with 13 bases between. Per the germline V gene, CDR1 is LGHNA and CDR2 is YNFKEQ. The DNA for the CDR3 is TGTGCCAGCAGCCTAGTAGGAGAGGGCACCGGGGAGCTGTTTTTT. Its translation: CASSLVGEGTGELFF.

The CDR3 sequence is CASSRRLAGGPTYNEQFF. The CDR3 nucleotides are TGTGCCAGCAGCCGCCGGCTAGCGGGGGGCCCTACCTACAATGAGCAGTTCTTC. The V gene is TRBV7-9, the J gene TRBJ2-1; 11 bases agree with TRBD2. The V and J ends lost 5 bases and 2 bases, in that order; junction bases with no gene match: 11. The CDR3 sequence is 18 residues long. CDR1 and CDR2 (germline): SEHNR, FQNEAQ (reference sequence).

This clonotype was counted a few times. V usage is TRBV27 and J usage is TRBJ2-1; tentative D call: TRBD2 (7 bases). V gave up 3 bases and J gave up 4 bases, with 13 bases separating them. There are 15 residues in the CDR3. Germline lookup yields CDR1 MNHEY and CDR2 SMNVEV (reference sequence). This CDR3 is CASSLEGGRYNEQFF. The CDR3 DNA is TGTGCCAGCAGTTTGGAGGGGGGGCGATACAATGAGCAGTTCTTC.

This clonotype was counted a few times. This chain links TRBV9 with TRBJ2-3; 13 bases are shared with TRBD2. J lost 4 bases, V lost 1 base, and 9 bases had no gene match. CDR3 length: 18 amino acids. The germline V gene encodes CDR1 SGDLS and CDR2 YYNGEE. The DNA for the CDR3 is TGTGCCAGCAGCGTACCCATGACTAGCGGGGGGCAGTCAGATACGCAGTATTTT. This codes for CASSVPMTSGGQSDTQYF.

This clonotype showed up many times. The genes are TRBV11-2 and TRBJ2-1; 8 bases line up with TRBD2. Germline V gene lookup returns CDR1 SGHAT and CDR2 FQNNGV. After removal of 4 bases from V and 1 base from J, the junction contained 9 bases not matched to a gene. This CDR3 has 17 amino acids. CDR3 coding DNA: TGTGCCAGCAGCTCCGGCCCGGGACTAGGGTCCTACAATGAGCAGTTCTTC. Its translation: CASSSGPGLGSYNEQFF.

The gene calls are TRBV7-9 and TRBJ2-3; D is unresolved. The length of the CDR3 is 13 residues. Trimming took off 5 bases at V and 4 bases at J, with 10 bases between the two ends. The germline CDR1 and CDR2 sequences are SEHNR and FQNEAQ (reference sequence). The chain's CDR3 is CASSGSVSDTQYF. The CDR3 nucleotides read TGTGCCAGCAGCGGATCGGTTTCAGATACGCAGTATTTT. The whole variable domain, filled in from reference TRBV7-9 and TRBJ2-3, reads DTGVSQNPRHKITKRGQNVTFRCDPISEHNRLYWYRQTLGQGPEFLTYFQNEAQLEKSRLLSDRFSAERPKGSFSTLEIQRTEQGDSAMYLCASSGSVSDTQYFGPGTRLTVL.

The DNA of the CDR3 is TGTGCCAGCAGCTTAGAACGGGCGACCACCGGGGAGCTGTTTTTT. Translation: CASSLERATTGELFF. The chain is built from TRBV7-2 and TRBJ2-2, with D unclear. From germline, CDR1 is SGHTA and CDR2 FQGNSA. CDR3 length: 15 amino acids. V was trimmed by 1 base and J by 4 bases, leaving 10 bases between them.